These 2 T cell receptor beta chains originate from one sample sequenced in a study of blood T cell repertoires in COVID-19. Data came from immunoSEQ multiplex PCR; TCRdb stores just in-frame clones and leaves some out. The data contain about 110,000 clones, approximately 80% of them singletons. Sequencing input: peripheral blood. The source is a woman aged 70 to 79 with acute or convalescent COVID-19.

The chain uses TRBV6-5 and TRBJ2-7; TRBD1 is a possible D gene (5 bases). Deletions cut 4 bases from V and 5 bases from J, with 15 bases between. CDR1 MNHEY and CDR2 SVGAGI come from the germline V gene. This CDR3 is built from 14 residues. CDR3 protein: CASSLGPGMNEQYV. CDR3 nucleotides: TGTGCCAGCAGTTTGGGCCCAGGGATGAACGAGCAGTACGTC.

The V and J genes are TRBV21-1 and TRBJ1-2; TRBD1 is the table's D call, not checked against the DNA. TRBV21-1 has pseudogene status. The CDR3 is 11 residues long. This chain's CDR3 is CASPRGYGYTF. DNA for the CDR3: TGTGCCTCGCCCAGGGGCTATGGCTACACCTTC.